This T cell receptor beta chain originates from a study of blood T cell repertoires in COVID-19. Study-level information: The United States, Italy and Spain supplied acute and convalescent COVID-19 samples. PBMCs, B-cell-depleted T cells, or T cells were the source of the cDNA or gDNA that made up the material.

In the original analysis: Reference gene primer amplification gave nucleated cell count estimates. Assay: immunoSEQ multiplex PCR; the TCRdb copy retains only in-frame clones and omits some. V, J and clone size reflect that table, while D and trimming were determined from the DNA. Of 200,000 to 300,000 clones detected, 65% to 90% appear once; the ten largest clones hold about 2.1%. Sequencing was performed on peripheral blood. This sequence originates from a man in his forties or fifties who had recovered from COVID-19.

CDR3 nucleotides: TGTGCCAGCAGCTTGCTAGCACAAGGCACAGATACGCAGTATTTT. It is translated as CASSLLAQGTDTQYF. The chain recombines TRBV7-9 with TRBJ2-3; D possibly corresponds to TRBD2 (5 bases). From germline, CDR1 is SEHNR and CDR2 FQNEAQ (reference sequence). The CDR3 extends over 15 amino acids. V lost 3 bases and J lost 1, with 11 bases in between. The whole variable domain, remainder taken from reference TRBV7-9 and TRBJ2-3, is DTGVSQNPRHKITKRGQNVTFRCDPISEHNRLYWYRQTLGQGPEFLTYFQNEAQLEKSRLLSDRFSAERPKGSFSTLEIQRTEQGDSAMYLCASSLLAQGTDTQYFGPGTRLTVL.